Below, 24 T cell receptor beta chains from the same sample are listed, as sequenced in a study of PD-1 blockade in classical Hodgkin lymphoma. The table came from immunoSEQ multiplex PCR; TCRdb's copy has only in-frame clones and leaves some out. There are roughly 2,500 clones in the sample; around 60% occur only once, and 45% lies in the top ten. Stated time point: cycle 4 day 1 (C4D1), after more than 5 weeks of nivolumab. In every patient, relapse followed autologous stem cell transplantation, while exposure to brentuximab vedotin differed. CD8+ T cell isolation from thawed PBMCs was performed by magnetic negative selection. This material consisted of CD8+ T cells from blood, taken before the fourth cycle of nivolumab. The receptors here all came from a human donor with classical Hodgkin lymphoma.

By proportion, this clone is medium-sized. The V and J genes are TRBV6-1 and TRBJ2-7; TRBD1 matches at 7 bases. Per the germline V gene, CDR1 is MNHNS and CDR2 is SASEGT. This CDR3 has 12 residues. CDR3 region: CATRGSSYEQYV. CDR3 nucleotides: TGTGCTACCAGGGGGAGCTCCTACGAGCAGTACGTC.

V usage is TRBV4-2 and J usage is TRBJ2-5; D possibly uses TRBD1 or TRBD2 (7 bases each). Germline CDR1 reads LGHNA; CDR2 reads YNFKEQ. V was pared by 0 bases and J by 9 bases, with 29 bases between. This CDR3 has 19 amino acids. CDR3 residues: CASSQDYPRGVAGGEAQYF. CDR3 DNA: TGTGCCAGCAGCCAAGATTATCCCAGGGGGGTAGCGGGCGGCGAGGCCCAGTACTTC.

The chain links TRBV28 to TRBJ1-3; D remains ambiguous. The ends were cut back, 4 bases at V and 6 bases at J, with 4 bases in the middle. In germline, CDR1 is MDHEN, CDR2 SYDVKM. This CDR3 is 11 amino acids long. CDR3 DNA sequence: TGTGCCAGCAGTTCCGAAAACACCATATATTTT. It encodes CASSSENTIYF.

The table lists this clone with a count of one. The chain carries TRBV6-4 and TRBJ2-1; TRBD1 is a possible D gene (6 bases). Germline V gene sequence: CDR1 MRHNA, CDR2 SNTAGT. The ends were cut back, 7 bases at V and 6 bases at J, with 10 bases in the middle. This CDR3 comprises 12 residues. This CDR3 reads CASITGSNEQFF. The CDR3 nucleotides are TGTGCCAGCATTACAGGGAGCAATGAGCAGTTCTTC.

The rearrangement uses TRBV11-3 and TRBJ2-7; possibly TRBD2 for D (7 bases). The CDR3 has 16 residues. Trimming stripped 5 bases from V and 3 bases from J, with 20 bases between. Germline values: CDR1 SGHNT, CDR2 YENEEA. CDR3 coding DNA: TGTGCCAGCAGCCCCAGTGTGGGGGGGGCGGGCTACGAGCAGTACTTC. Protein: CASSPSVGGAGYEQYF.

Judged by abundance, this clone is medium-sized (0.01 to 0.1%). The chain is built from TRBV7-2 and TRBJ1-2; no reliable D call. V was clipped by 5 bases and J by 3 bases, with 7 bases between them. This CDR3 has 12 amino acids. Germline CDR1 SGHTA, CDR2 FQGNSA. The CDR3 protein is CASSLDDYGYTF. Here the CDR3 DNA reads TGTGCCAGCAGCCTTGACGACTATGGCTACACCTTC.

The V call is TRBV28, the J call TRBJ2-2, with D uncertain. Germline loops: CDR1 MDHEN, CDR2 SYDVKM. The CDR3 totals 15 residues. V gave up 6 bases and J gave up 2 bases, with 13 bases separating them. CDR3 bases: TGTGCCAGCAGACGGGTCTTTGCAAACACCGGGGAGCTGTTTTTT. This translates into CASRRVFANTGELFF. Drawing the rest from reference TRBV28 and TRBJ2-2, the complete variable domain is DVKVTQSSRYLVKRTGEKVFLECVQDMDHENMFWYRQDPGLGLRLIYFSYDVKMKEKGDIPEGYSVSREKKERFSLILESASTNQTSMYLCASRRVFANTGELFFGEGSRLTVL.

The genes are TRBV4-1 and TRBJ1-4; unclear D gene. Deletions cut 1 base from V and 8 bases from J, with 11 bases between. The CDR3 has 14 amino acids. The germline CDR1 and CDR2 sequences are MGHRA and YSYEKL. The CDR3 nucleotides read TGCGCCAGCAGCCAAGTCTGGACCGGAGAAAAACTGTTTTTT. Encoded protein: CASSQVWTGEKLFF.

The chain has TRBV21-1 and TRBJ2-7; TRBD1 is the table's D call and was not checked against the DNA. TRBV21-1 is deemed a pseudogene. The CDR3 covers 16 residues. The CDR3 loop reads CASSARGTGDWHEQYV. In DNA, the CDR3 is TGTGCCAGCAGCGCGCGAGGGACAGGGGACTGGCACGAGCAGTACGTC.

In this sample, this clone turned up a few times. A junction boundary mismatches the germline segment, possibly from a read error. The chain combines TRBV4-2 with TRBJ1-5; no firm D call. The CDR3 contains 14 residues. The germline CDR1 and CDR2 sequences are LGHNA and YNFKEQ. CDR3 DNA sequence: TGTGCCAGCAGCCAAGATGTACCGGGCCCCTTTCGTCTTTTT. As protein: CASSQDVPGPFRLF.

This clone has only one observation. V and J are TRBV19 and TRBJ1-2; TRBD1 might be the D (6 bases). V was clipped by 3 bases and J by 5 bases, with 19 bases between them. The CDR3 has 16 amino acids. Per germline, CDR1 LNHDA and CDR2 SQIVND (reference sequence). For the CDR3, the DNA is TGTGCCAGTAGTATCCCGGGGGGCGAAGGATATTATGGCTACACCTTC. It is translated as CASSIPGGEGYYGYTF.

V is TRBV5-1 and J is TRBJ1-2; tentative D call: TRBD1 (5 bases). The V end was cut by 2 bases, the J end by 5 bases, with 19 bases between. CDR1 is SGHRS, CDR2 YFSETQ, per germline. The CDR3 extends over 16 amino acids. The CDR3 nucleotides are TGCGCCAGCAGCTTTGATCGTTCTGGGACCTATTATGGCTACACCTTC. Residues: CASSFDRSGTYYGYTF.

The chain combines TRBV9 with TRBJ2-3; D might be TRBD2 (6 bases). The germline V gene encodes CDR1 SGDLS and CDR2 YYNGEE. V was pared by 3 bases and J by 4 bases, with 9 bases between. The CDR3 is made up of 13 amino acids. As DNA, the CDR3 is TGTGCCAGCAGCGCGGGGAGGTCAGATACGCAGTATTTT. This translates into CASSAGRSDTQYF.

The table lists this clone with a count of one. The CDR3 reads CASSSGGTGHEKLFF. The CDR3 region has the DNA TGTGCCAGCAGTTCAGGGGGGACAGGGCATGAAAAACTGTTTTTT. V gene TRBV27 combines with J gene TRBJ1-4, with 9 nucleotides matching TRBD1. The CDR3 runs to 15 residues. Trimming took 4 bases from V and 6 from J; bases not matched to a gene: 6. From germline, CDR1 is MNHEY and CDR2 SMNVEV (reference sequence). Looking up the rest from reference TRBV27 and TRBJ1-4 gives the full variable domain: EAQVTQNPRYLITVTGKKLTVTCSQNMNHEYMSWYRQDPGLGLRQIYYSMNVEVTDKGDVPEGYKVSRKEKRNFPLILESPSPNQTSLYFCASSSGGTGHEKLFFGSGTQLSVL.

The chain is built from TRBV27 and TRBJ2-1; 8 bases align to TRBD1. V trimming: 6 bases; J trimming: 5 bases; junction bases outside the gene matches: 9. CDR3 length equals 15 residues. Germline CDR1 and CDR2: MNHEY and SMNVEV (reference sequence). The CDR3 coding sequence is TGTGCCAGCAGCTCTAAGACGACAGGGGACAATGAGCAGTTCTTC. Translation gives CASSSKTTGDNEQFF.

The CDR3 reads CASRPSSYTEAFF. The CDR3 coding sequence is TGTGCCAGTAGACCGTCCAGTTACACTGAAGCTTTCTTT. V is TRBV19 and J is TRBJ1-1, with D unclear. V gave up 6 bases and J gave up 3 bases, with 11 bases separating them. This CDR3 has 13 residues. CDR1 is LNHDA and CDR2 is SQIVND in the germline V gene (reference sequence). Supplemented by reference TRBV19 and TRBJ1-1, the full variable domain reads DGGITQSPKYLFRKEGQNVTLSCEQNLNHDAMYWYRQDPGQGLRLIYYSQIVNDFQKGDIAEGYSVSREKKESFPLTVTSAQKNPTAFYLCASRPSSYTEAFFGQGTRLTVV.

This clone has a handful of counts. This rearrangement joins TRBV6-5 to TRBJ2-7, with 11 bases identical to TRBD1. CDR1 and CDR2 (germline): MNHEY, SVGAGI. J was trimmed by 2 bases and V by 0 bases; bases with no gene match: 0. This CDR3 spans 15 amino acids. The CDR3 sequence: CASSYSGQGAYEQYF. The CDR3 nucleotides are TGTGCCAGCAGTTACTCGGGACAGGGGGCCTACGAGCAGTACTTC.

The V call is TRBV5-3, the J call TRBJ2-3; 13 bases are a match to TRBD2. TRBV5-3 is identified as an open reading frame with a role that is uncertain. The CDR3 length is 20 residues. J gave up 1 base and V 4 bases, and 15 bases lay outside the gene matches. The CDR3 is CARSPHPTSGGPLGTDTQYF. The DNA of the CDR3 is TGTGCCAGAAGCCCCCACCCGACTAGCGGGGGGCCTCTGGGCACAGATACGCAGTATTTT.

The CDR3 loop reads CASGGGYEQYV. The CDR3 DNA follows: TGTGCCAGCGGGGGGGGCTACGAGCAGTACGTC. The chain combines TRBV2 with TRBJ2-7; 7 bases are a match to TRBD2. The CDR3 sequence is 11 residues long. V shed 8 bases, J shed 3 bases, and the junction held 1 base outside the gene matches. The germline CDR1 and CDR2 sequences are SNHLY and FYNNEI.

The chain joins TRBV11-3 to TRBJ1-1; 7 bases agree with TRBD1. Germline trimming cut 5 bases from V and 4 bases from J; bases unmatched to any gene: 13. Germline V gene sequence: CDR1 SGHNT, CDR2 YENEEA. The CDR3 is 16 amino acids. CDR3 sequence: CASSGLRQGSGTEAFF. The CDR3 region has the DNA TGTGCCAGCAGCGGACTTCGACAGGGTTCGGGCACTGAAGCTTTCTTT.

This clone has a handful of counts. The rearrangement links TRBV4-2 to TRBJ2-7; a possible D gene is TRBD1 (6 bases). The CDR3 covers 14 residues. V was cut by 0 bases and J by 5 bases, with 11 bases left in between. Germline lookup yields CDR1 LGHNA and CDR2 YNFKEQ. This CDR3 is CASSQEGQPHEQYF. The CDR3 bases are TGTGCCAGCAGCCAAGAGGGACAACCCCACGAGCAGTACTTC.

V usage is TRBV4-1 and J usage is TRBJ2-1, with D tentatively TRBD1 (5 bases). The CDR3 extends over 16 amino acids. Germline V gives CDR1 MGHRA, CDR2 YSYEKL. V was cut by 0 bases and J by 4 bases, with 13 bases left in between. The CDR3 DNA is TGCGCCAGCAGCCAAGATGGGCAGGGTTGGTACAATGAGCAGTTCTTC. Its protein product is CASSQDGQGWYNEQFF.

This clone was detected a few times. The chain employs TRBV4-1 and TRBJ1-1; D call uncertain. This CDR3 has 13 amino acids. The germline CDR1 and CDR2 sequences are MGHRA and YSYEKL. With 1 base removed from V and 3 bases from J, the gap between germline ends came to 6 bases. The CDR3 is CASSQARYTEAFF. In DNA form, the CDR3 reads TGCGCCAGCAGCCAAGCCAGGTACACTGAAGCTTTCTTT.

This sequence joins TRBV28 and TRBJ2-7, with 8 bases matching TRBD1. After removal of 9 bases from V and 2 bases from J, the junction contained 9 bases not matched to a gene. The CDR3 covers 14 residues. Per germline, CDR1 MDHEN and CDR2 SYDVKM. The CDR3 DNA sequence: TGTGCCAGTTTAAACCCGACAGGGGCCTACGAGCAGTACTTC. Translation: CASLNPTGAYEQYF.